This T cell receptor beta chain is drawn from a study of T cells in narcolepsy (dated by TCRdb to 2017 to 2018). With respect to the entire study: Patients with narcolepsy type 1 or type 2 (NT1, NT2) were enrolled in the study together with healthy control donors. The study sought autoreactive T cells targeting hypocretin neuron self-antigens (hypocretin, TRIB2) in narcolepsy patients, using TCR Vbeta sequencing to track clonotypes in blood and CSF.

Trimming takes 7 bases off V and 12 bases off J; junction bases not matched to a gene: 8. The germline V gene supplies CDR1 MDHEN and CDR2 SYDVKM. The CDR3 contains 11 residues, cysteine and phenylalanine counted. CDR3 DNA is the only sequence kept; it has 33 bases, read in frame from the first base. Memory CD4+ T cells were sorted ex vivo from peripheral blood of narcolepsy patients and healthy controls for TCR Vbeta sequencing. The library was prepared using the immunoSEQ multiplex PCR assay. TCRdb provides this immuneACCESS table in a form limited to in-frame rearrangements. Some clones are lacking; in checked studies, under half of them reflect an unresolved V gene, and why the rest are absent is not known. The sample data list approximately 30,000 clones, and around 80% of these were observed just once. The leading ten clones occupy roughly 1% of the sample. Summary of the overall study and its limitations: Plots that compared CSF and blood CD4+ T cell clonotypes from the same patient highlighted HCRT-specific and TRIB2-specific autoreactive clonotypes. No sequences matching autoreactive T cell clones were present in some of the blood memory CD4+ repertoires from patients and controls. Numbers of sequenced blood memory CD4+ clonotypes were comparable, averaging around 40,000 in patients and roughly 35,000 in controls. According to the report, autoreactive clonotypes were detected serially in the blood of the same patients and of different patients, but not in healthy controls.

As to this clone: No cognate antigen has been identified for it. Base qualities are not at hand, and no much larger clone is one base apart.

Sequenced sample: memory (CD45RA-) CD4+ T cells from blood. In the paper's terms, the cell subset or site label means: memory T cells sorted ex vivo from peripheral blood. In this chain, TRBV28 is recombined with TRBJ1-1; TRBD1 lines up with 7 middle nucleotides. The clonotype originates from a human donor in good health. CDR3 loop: CASTDRVASFF. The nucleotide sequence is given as TGTGCCAGCACCGACAGGGTGGCCTCTTTCTTT.